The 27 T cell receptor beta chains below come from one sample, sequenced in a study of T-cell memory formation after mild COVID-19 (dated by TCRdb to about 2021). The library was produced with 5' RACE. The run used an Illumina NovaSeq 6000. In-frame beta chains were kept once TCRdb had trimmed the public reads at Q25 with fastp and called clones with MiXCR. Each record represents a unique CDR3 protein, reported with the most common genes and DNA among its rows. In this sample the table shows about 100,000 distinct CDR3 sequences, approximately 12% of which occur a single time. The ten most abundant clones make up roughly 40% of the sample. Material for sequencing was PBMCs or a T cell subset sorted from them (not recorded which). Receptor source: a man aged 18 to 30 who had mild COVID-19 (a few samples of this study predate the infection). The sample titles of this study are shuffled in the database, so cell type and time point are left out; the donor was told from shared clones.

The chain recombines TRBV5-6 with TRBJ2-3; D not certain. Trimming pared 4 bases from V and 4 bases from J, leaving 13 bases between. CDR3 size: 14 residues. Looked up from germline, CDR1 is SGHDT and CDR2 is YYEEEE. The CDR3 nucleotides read TGTGCCAGCAGCATCTCCCCTGAGGCAGATACGCAGTATTTT. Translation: CASSISPEADTQYF.

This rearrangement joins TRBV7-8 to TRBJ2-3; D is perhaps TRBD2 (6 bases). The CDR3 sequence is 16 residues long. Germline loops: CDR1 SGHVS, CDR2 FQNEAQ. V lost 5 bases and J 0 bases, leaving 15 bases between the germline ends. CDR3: CASSALSGTSTDTQYF. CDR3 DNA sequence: TGTGCCAGCAGCGCACTTAGCGGAACTAGCACAGATACGCAGTATTTT.

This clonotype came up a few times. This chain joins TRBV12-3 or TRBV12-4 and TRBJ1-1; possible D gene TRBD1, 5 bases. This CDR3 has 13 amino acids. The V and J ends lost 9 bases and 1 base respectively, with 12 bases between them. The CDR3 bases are TGTGCCAGTAGGGACGGGAAGAACACTGAAGCTTTCTTT. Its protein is CASRDGKNTEAFF.

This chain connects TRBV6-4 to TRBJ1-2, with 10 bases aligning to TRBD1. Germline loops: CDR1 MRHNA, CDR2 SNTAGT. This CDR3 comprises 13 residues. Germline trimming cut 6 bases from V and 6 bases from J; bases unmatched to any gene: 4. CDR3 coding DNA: TGTGCCAGCAGAGCCGGGACAGGGGATGGCTACACCTTC. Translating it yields CASRAGTGDGYTF.

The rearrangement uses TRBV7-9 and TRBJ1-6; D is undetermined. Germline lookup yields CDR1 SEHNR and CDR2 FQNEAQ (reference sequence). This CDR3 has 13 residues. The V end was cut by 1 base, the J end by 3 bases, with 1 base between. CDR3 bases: TGTGCCAGCAGCTTAGACTATAATTCACCCCTCCACTTT. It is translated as CASSLDYNSPLHF.

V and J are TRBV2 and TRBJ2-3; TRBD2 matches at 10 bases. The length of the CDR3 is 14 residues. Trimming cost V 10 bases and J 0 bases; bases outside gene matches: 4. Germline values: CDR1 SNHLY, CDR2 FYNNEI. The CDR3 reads CANPLAGSTDTQYF. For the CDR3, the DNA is TGTGCCAACCCACTAGCGGGAAGCACAGATACGCAGTATTTT.

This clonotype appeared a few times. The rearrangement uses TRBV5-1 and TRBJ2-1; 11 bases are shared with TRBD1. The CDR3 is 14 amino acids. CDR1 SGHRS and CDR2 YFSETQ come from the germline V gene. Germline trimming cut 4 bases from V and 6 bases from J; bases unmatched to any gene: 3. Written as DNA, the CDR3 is TGCGCCAGCAGCGGGACAGGGGGGTTCAATGAGCAGTTCTTC. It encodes CASSGTGGFNEQFF.

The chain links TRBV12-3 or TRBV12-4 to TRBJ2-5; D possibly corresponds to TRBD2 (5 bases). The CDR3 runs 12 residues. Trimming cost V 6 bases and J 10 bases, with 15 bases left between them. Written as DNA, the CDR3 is TGTGCCAGCAGCCGCGTAGAGGGAATCCAGTACTTC. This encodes CASSRVEGIQYF.

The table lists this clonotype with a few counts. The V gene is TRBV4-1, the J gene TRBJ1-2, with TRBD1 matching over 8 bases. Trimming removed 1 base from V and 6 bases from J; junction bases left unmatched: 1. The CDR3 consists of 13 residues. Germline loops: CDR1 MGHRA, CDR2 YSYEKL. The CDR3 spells CASSQAQGDGYTF. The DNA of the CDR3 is TGCGCCAGCAGCCAAGCACAGGGGGATGGCTACACCTTC.

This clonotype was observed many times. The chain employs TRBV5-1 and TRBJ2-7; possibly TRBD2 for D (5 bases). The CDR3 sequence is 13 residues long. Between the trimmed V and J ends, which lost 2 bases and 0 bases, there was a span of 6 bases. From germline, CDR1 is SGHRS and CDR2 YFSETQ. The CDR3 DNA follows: TGCGCCAGCAGCTTCGGGGACTCCTACGAGCAGTACTTC. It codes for CASSFGDSYEQYF.

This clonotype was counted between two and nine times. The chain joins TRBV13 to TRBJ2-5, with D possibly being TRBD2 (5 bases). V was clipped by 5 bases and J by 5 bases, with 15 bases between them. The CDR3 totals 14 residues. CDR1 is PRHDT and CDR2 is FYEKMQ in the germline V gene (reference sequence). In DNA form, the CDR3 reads TGTGCCAGCAGCCTCGCGGGCTCTCCGGAGACCCAGTACTTC. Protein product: CASSLAGSPETQYF. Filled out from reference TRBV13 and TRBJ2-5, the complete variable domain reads AAGVIQSPRHLIKEKRETATLKCYPIPRHDTVYWYQQGPGQDPQFLISFYEKMQSDKGSIPDRFSAQQFSDYHSELNMSSLELGDSALYFCASSLAGSPETQYFGPGTRLLVL.

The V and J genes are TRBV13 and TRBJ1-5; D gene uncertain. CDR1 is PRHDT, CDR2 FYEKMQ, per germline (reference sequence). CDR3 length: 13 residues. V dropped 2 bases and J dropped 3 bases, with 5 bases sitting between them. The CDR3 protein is CASSLTPNQPQHF. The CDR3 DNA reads TGTGCCAGCAGCTTAACTCCCAATCAGCCCCAGCATTTT.

The CDR3 nucleotides read TGTGCCAGCAGTTACGCGGGACCTAATTCACCCCTCCACTTT. Protein product: CASSYAGPNSPLHF. This chain uses TRBV6-5 with TRBJ1-6; a weak D match, TRBD1 (5 bases). Between the trimmed V and J ends, which lost 2 bases and 6 bases, there was a span of 8 bases. Germline CDR1 MNHEY, CDR2 SVGAGI. The CDR3 has 14 residues.

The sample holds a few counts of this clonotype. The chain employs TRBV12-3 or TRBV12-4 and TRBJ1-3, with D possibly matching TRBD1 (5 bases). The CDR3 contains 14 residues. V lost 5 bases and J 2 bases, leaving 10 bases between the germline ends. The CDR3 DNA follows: TGTGCCAGCAGTGGGTCGGGACCTGGAAACACCATATATTTT. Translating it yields CASSGSGPGNTIYF.

For the CDR3, the DNA is TGTGCTAGTGGTTCTTCCGGGACAGGGAGAACAGATACGCAGTATTTT. Translating gives CASGSSGTGRTDTQYF. The chain uses TRBV12-5 and TRBJ2-3, with TRBD1 identical over 9 bases. Per germline, CDR1 LGHNT and CDR2 FRNRAP. The CDR3 length is 16 residues. Trimming cost V 4 bases and J 3 bases; bases outside gene matches: 8.

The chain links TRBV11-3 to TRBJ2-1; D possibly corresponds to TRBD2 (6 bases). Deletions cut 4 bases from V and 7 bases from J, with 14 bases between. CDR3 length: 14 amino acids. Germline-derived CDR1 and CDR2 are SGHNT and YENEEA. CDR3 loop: CASSSPGLLNEQFF. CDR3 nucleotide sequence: TGTGCCAGCAGCTCCCCAGGACTATTGAATGAGCAGTTCTTC.

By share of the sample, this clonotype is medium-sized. CDR3 in amino acids: CSARGGLAGSQETQYF. For the CDR3, the DNA is TGCAGTGCTAGAGGGGGGCTAGCGGGGAGCCAAGAGACCCAGTACTTC. This chain links TRBV20-1 with TRBJ2-5; the match to TRBD2 covers 9 bases. Germline CDR1 is DFQATT and CDR2 is SNEGSKA (reference sequence). The trim removed 1 base at V and 1 base at J, leaving 7 bases unmatched. There are 16 residues in the CDR3.

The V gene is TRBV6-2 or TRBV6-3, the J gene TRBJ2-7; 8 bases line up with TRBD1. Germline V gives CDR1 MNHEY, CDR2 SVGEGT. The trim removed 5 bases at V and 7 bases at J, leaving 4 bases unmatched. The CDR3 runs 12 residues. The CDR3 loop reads CASSGQGREQYF. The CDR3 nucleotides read TGTGCCAGCAGTGGACAGGGCCGGGAGCAGTACTTC.

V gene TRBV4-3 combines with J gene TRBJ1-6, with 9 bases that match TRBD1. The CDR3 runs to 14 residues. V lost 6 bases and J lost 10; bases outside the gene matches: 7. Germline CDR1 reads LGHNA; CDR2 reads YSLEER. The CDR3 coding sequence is TGCGCCAGCAGTCTGGACAGGGGAGGATCACCCCTCCACTTT. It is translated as CASSLDRGGSPLHF.

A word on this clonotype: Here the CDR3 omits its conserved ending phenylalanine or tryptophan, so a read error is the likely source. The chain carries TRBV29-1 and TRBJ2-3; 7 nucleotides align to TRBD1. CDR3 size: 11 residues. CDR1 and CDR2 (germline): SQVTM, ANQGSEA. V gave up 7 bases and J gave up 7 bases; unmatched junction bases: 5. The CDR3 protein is CSGDRENTQYI. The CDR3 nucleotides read TGCAGCGGTGACAGGGAGAATACGCAGTATATT.

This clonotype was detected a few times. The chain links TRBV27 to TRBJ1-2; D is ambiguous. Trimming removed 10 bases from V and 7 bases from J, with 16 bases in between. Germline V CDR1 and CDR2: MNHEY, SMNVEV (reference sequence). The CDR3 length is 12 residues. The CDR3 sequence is CATGGGFLGYTF. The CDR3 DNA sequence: TGTGCCACCGGCGGAGGGTTCCTTGGCTACACCTTC.

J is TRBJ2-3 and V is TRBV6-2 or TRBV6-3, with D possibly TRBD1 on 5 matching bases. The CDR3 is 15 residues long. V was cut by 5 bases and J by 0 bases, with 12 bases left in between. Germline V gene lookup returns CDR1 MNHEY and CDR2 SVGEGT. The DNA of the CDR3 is TGTGCCAGCAGTCCGAGGACATCTAGCACAGATACGCAGTATTTT. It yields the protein CASSPRTSSTDTQYF.

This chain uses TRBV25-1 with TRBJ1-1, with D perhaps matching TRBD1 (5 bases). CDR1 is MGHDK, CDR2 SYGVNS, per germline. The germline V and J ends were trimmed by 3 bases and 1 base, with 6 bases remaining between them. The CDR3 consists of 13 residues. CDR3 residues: CASSDQGNTEAFF. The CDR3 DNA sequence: TGTGCCAGCAGTGATCAGGGGAACACTGAAGCTTTCTTT.

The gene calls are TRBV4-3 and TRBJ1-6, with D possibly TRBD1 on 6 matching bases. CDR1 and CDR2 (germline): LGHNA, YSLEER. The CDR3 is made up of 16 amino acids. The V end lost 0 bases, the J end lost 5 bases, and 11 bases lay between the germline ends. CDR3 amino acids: CASSQDWTDHNSPLHF. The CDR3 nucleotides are TGCGCCAGCAGCCAAGATTGGACAGATCATAATTCACCCCTCCACTTT.

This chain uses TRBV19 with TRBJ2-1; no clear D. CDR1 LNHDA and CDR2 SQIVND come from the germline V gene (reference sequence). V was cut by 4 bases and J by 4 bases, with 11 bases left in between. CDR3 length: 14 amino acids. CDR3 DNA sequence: TGTGCCAGTAGTAGGGTCCATTATTACAATGAGCAGTTCTTC. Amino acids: CASSRVHYYNEQFF.

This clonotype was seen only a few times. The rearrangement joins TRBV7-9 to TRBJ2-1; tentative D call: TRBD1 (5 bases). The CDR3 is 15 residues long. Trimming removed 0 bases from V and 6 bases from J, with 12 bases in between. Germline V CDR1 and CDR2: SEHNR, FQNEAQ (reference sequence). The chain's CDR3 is CASSLARQGFNEQFF. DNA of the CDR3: TGTGCCAGCAGCTTAGCGCGGCAGGGTTTCAATGAGCAGTTCTTC. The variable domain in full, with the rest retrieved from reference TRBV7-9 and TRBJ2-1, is DTGVSQNPRHKITKRGQNVTFRCDPISEHNRLYWYRQTLGQGPEFLTYFQNEAQLEKSRLLSDRFSAERPKGSFSTLEIQRTEQGDSAMYLCASSLARQGFNEQFFGPGTRLTVL.

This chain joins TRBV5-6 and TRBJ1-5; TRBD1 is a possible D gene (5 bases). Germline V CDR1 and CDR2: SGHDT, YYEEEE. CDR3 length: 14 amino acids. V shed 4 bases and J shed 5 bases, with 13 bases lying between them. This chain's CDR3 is CASSPGFSDQPQHF. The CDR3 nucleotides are TGTGCCAGCAGCCCAGGGTTCTCAGATCAGCCCCAGCATTTT.